The sequence of this T cell receptor beta chain was determined in a study of siplizumab effects on memory and regulatory T cells. Overall study results and limits: A major contribution to the alloresponse seemed to be made by naive T cells, which seemed more diverse than memory cells. The study found that mappable alloreactive CD4+ clones averaged about 70% Treg-derived with siplizumab and more than 25% in controls.

Measured with immunoSEQ multiplex PCR; TCRdb has only the in-frame clones, and not every one. Here the sample spans 100,000 or so clones, about 93% being singletons. Concerning this clone: Its target is not known.

There are 14 residues in the CDR3. CDR1 is SGDLS and CDR2 is YYNGEE in the germline V gene. The V end was cut by 0 bases, the J end by 5 bases, with 11 bases between. The sequencing input was CD4+ T cells sorted from blood. The chain combines TRBV9 with TRBJ1-1; D is uncertain. This receptor was identified in a human donor in good health. CDR3 protein: CASSVGVLATEAFF. The DNA for the CDR3 is TGTGCCAGCAGCGTAGGCGTACTTGCGACTGAAGCTTTCTTT.